The clone carrying this T cell receptor beta chain occurred once. Its antigen is currently unknown. The sample belongs to a study of T cell responses to AZD1222 COVID-19 vaccine. Study context: The study pooled second doses at about 4 or about 12 weeks.

Produced via immunoSEQ multiplex PCR; TCRdb's table is partial and in-frame only. The table shows 150,000 or so clones, with 85% to 95% occurring only once. This CDR3 contains 15 residues. Germline assignment: CDR1 SEHNR and CDR2 FQNEAQ (reference sequence). V lost 5 bases and J lost 5; bases outside the gene matches: 7. Study-wide points: It was only a handful of AZD1222 recipients who were seropositive at baseline.

This TCR came from an adult in good health. This material consisted of peripheral blood, taken on day 0 of AZD1222 vaccination. The chain has TRBV7-9 and TRBJ2-1, with 9 bases aligning to TRBD2. The CDR3 spells CASSQAGGGHNEQFF. In DNA form, the CDR3 reads TGTGCCAGCAGCCAAGCGGGAGGAGGCCACAATGAGCAGTTCTTC.